One and the same sample provided the 19 T cell receptor beta chains below, sequenced in a study of blood T cell repertoires in COVID-19 (dated by TCRdb to the early 2020s). Libraries came from the immunoSEQ multiplex PCR assay. The clones in this table, taken by TCRdb from immuneACCESS, are in-frame only. Not every clone is retained; where verified, under half of the shortfall comes from an unresolved V gene, and the cause of the rest is unknown. In all, the sample holds 250,000 or so clones, and 84% of those were seen once. The ten biggest clones cover 3.5% to 4.5% of the sample. Sequencing was performed on peripheral blood. These receptors all come from a man aged 45-60 years with acute or convalescent COVID-19.

The V gene is TRBV27, the J gene TRBJ1-6; 11 positions agree with TRBD1. The CDR3 length is 15 residues. Germline V CDR1 and CDR2: MNHEY, SMNVEV (reference sequence). J gave up 9 bases and V 4 bases, and 5 bases lay outside the gene matches. CDR3 coding DNA: TGTGCCAGCAGTTATGCGGGACAGGGGGGTTCACCCCTCCACTTT. As protein: CASSYAGQGGSPLHF.

This chain joins TRBV3-1 (or the pseudogene TRBV3-2) and TRBJ2-7, with D perhaps TRBD1 (5 bases). The length of the CDR3 is 13 residues. Germline CDR1 is LGHDT and CDR2 is YNNKEL (reference sequence). As DNA, the CDR3 is TGTGCCAGCAGCCAAGGCCCCGCAGGGCCCCTCGGGGTC. Translated, it gives CASSQGPAGPLGV.

This chain uses TRBV19 with TRBJ1-5; tentatively, D is TRBD1 (6 bases). CDR3 size: 15 residues. V was shortened by 4 bases and J by 5 bases, with 15 bases between the two germline ends. Per the germline V gene, CDR1 is LNHDA and CDR2 is SQIVND (reference sequence). CDR3 sequence reads: CASSNTGSPHQPQHF. CDR3 DNA sequence: TGTGCCAGTAGTAACACAGGGTCTCCACATCAGCCCCAGCATTTT.

About this clone itself: Additional DNA sequences in this sample encode the identical CDR3. The V call is TRBV27, the J call TRBJ1-5; TRBD1 is a possible D gene (5 bases). Trimming shortened V by 5 bases and J by 7 bases, and 12 bases separated the two germline ends. The germline CDR1 and CDR2 sequences are MNHEY and SMNVEV (reference sequence). The CDR3 totals 13 residues. The CDR3 DNA reads as TGTGCCAGCAGTCTTCAGGGTTACCAGCCCCAGCATTTT. Encoded protein: CASSLQGYQPQHF.

The chain joins TRBV5-6 to TRBJ2-7; no clear D gene. Trimming pared 0 bases from V and 6 bases from J, leaving 7 bases between. The CDR3 sequence is 12 residues long. Germline loops: CDR1 SGHDT, CDR2 YYEEEE. DNA of the CDR3: TGTGCCAGCAGCTTGGCGGCAGGCGAGCAGTACTTC. Protein product: CASSLAAGEQYF.

This clone is a singleton in its sample. The V gene is TRBV7-3, the J gene TRBJ2-7, with D possibly being TRBD1 (6 bases). The CDR3 spans 12 residues. Between the trimmed V and J ends, which lost 2 bases and 6 bases, there was a span of 8 bases. The germline CDR1 and CDR2 sequences are SGHTA and FQGTGA. The CDR3 here is CASSLSQGEQYF. CDR3 DNA: TGTGCCAGCAGCTTATCACAGGGCGAGCAGTACTTC.

This clone was counted once. V and J are TRBV5-6 and TRBJ2-5; the D gene is possibly TRBD2 (6 bases). Germline CDR1 SGHDT, CDR2 YYEEEE. V was pared by 3 bases and J by 7 bases, with 13 bases between. The CDR3 is 13 amino acids. The CDR3, as DNA: TGTGCCAGCAGCTACGGAGGGTATGCGACCCAGTACTTC. Residues: CASSYGGYATQYF.

This clone was recorded at least ten times. The rearrangement links TRBV2 to TRBJ1-1; TRBD1 matches at 8 bases. CDR1 and CDR2 from the germline V gene are SNHLY and FYNNEI. The V segment lost 5 bases and the J segment 1 base; nucleotides outside the gene matches: 3. CDR3 length: 14 amino acids. CDR3 DNA: TGTGCCAGCAGTACCGACAGGGGGAACACTGAAGCTTTCTTT. Its protein product is CASSTDRGNTEAFF.

The rearrangement uses TRBV7-3 and TRBJ2-2, with no clear D. The V end lost 5 bases, the J end lost 6 bases, and 13 bases lay between the germline ends. CDR1 is SGHTA and CDR2 is FQGTGA in the germline V gene. This CDR3 region has 14 residues. In nucleotides, the CDR3 is TGTGCCAGCAGCCCAGTTGGGCAGGCCGGGGAGCTGTTTTTT. Protein: CASSPVGQAGELFF.

This rearrangement joins TRBV10-3 to TRBJ1-5; 9 positions agree with TRBD1. Germline V CDR1 and CDR2: ENHRY, SYGVKD. This CDR3 contains 15 residues. V lost 6 bases to trimming and J lost 4 bases; unmatched junction nucleotides: 7. The CDR3: CAISPQGAPNQPQHF. The CDR3 region has the DNA TGTGCCATCAGCCCACAGGGGGCTCCTAATCAGCCCCAGCATTTT.

The genes are TRBV30 and TRBJ1-6; D is uncertain. The V and J ends lost 2 bases and 9 bases respectively, with 5 bases between them. The CDR3 is made up of 11 amino acids. Looked up from germline, CDR1 is GTSNPN and CDR2 is SVGIG (reference sequence). CDR3 sequence: CAWSFLSPLHF. CDR3 bases: TGTGCCTGGAGTTTTCTTTCACCCCTCCACTTT. Drawing the rest from reference TRBV30 and TRBJ1-6, the complete variable domain is SQTIHQWPATLVQPVGSPLSLECTVEGTSNPNLYWYRQAAGRGLQLLFYSVGIGQISSEVPQNLSASRPQDRQFILSSKKLLLSDSGFYLCAWSFLSPLHFGNGTRLTVT.

The chain is built from TRBV25-1 and TRBJ2-1, with D maybe TRBD2 (5 bases). V shed 7 bases and J shed 6 bases, with 19 bases lying between them. The CDR3 has 15 residues. CDR1 and CDR2 from the germline V gene are MGHDK and SYGVNS. The CDR3 region has the DNA TGTGCCAGCATTACGTCGGAGGCCGGCGCCAATGAGCAGTTCTTC. Its protein product is CASITSEAGANEQFF.

The rearrangement links TRBV21-1 to TRBJ1-2; the table assigns TRBD1, which was not confirmed against the DNA. TRBV21-1 is a recognized pseudogene. The CDR3 loop spans 14 amino acids. As DNA, the CDR3 is TGTGCCAGCAGCAAAGAAGGGGGCGCAGATGGCTACACCTTC. As protein: CASSKEGGADGYTF.

As concerns this clone: This sample includes further DNA sequences coding for the same CDR3. The chain uses TRBV20-1 and TRBJ2-7; D unclear. The CDR3 is 11 amino acids. The germline gives CDR1 DFQATT, CDR2 SNEGSKA (reference sequence). The V end was cut by 5 bases, the J end by 4 bases, with 9 bases between. CDR3 region: CSALGAYEQYF. CDR3 DNA sequence: TGCAGTGCTCTAGGAGCTTACGAGCAGTACTTC.

The chain combines TRBV30 with TRBJ1-6; 7 bases match TRBD1. V was pared by 3 bases and J by 7 bases, with 3 bases of the junction left unmatched. The CDR3 spans 13 residues. Per the germline V gene, CDR1 is GTSNPN and CDR2 is SVGIG (reference sequence). The CDR3 spells CAWSRGQNSPLHF. CDR3 nucleotide sequence: TGTGCCTGGAGCAGGGGACAGAATTCACCCCTCCACTTT.

This clone was detected once. The chain employs TRBV5-8 and TRBJ1-2, with D tentatively TRBD1 (6 bases). Germline V gene data show CDR1 as SGHTS and CDR2 as YDEGEE. The ends were cut back, 4 bases at V and 5 bases at J, with 9 bases in the middle. The CDR3 is 12 residues long. The chain's CDR3 is CASSATGYGYTF. The CDR3 DNA follows: TGTGCCAGCAGCGCCACAGGGTATGGCTACACCTTC.

This chain links TRBV9 with TRBJ1-3; 7 nucleotides agree with TRBD1. CDR1 SGDLS and CDR2 YYNGEE come from the germline V gene. Losses at the gene ends were 4 bases for V and 4 bases for J; bases not matched to a gene: 5. The CDR3 has 14 residues. The CDR3 region is CASSPQGVGNTIYF. CDR3 in DNA: TGTGCCAGCAGCCCGCAGGGGGTCGGAAACACCATATATTTT.

Notes on this clone: Other DNA sequences in the same sample also yield this CDR3. The V call is TRBV6-5, the J call TRBJ1-2, with a tentative D call TRBD1 (5 bases). The CDR3 extends over 12 amino acids. CDR1 MNHEY and CDR2 SVGAGI come from the germline V gene. V was clipped by 2 bases and J by 5 bases, with 6 bases between them. The CDR3 spells CASSYGGYGYTF. In DNA, the CDR3 is TGTGCCAGCAGTTACGGGGGGTATGGCTACACCTTC.

This clone was seen a few times. The chain joins TRBV4-1 to TRBJ2-1; 9 nucleotides align to TRBD2. Germline CDR1 is MGHRA and CDR2 is YSYEKL. Trimming cost V 4 bases and J 4 bases; bases outside gene matches: 5. The CDR3 consists of 15 residues. The CDR3 here is CASSPGLARYNEQFF. CDR3 coding DNA: TGCGCCAGCAGCCCTGGACTAGCGCGTTACAATGAGCAGTTCTTC.